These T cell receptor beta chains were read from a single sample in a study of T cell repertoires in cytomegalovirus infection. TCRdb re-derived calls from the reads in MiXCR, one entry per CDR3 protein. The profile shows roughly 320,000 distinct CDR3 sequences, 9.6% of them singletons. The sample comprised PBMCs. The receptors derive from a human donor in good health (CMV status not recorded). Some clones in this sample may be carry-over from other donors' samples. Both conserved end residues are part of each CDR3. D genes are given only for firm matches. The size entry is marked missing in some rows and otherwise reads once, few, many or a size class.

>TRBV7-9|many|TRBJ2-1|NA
CASSLTSWSSYNEQFF
TGTGCCAGCAGCCTAACCTCCTGGAGCTCCTACAATGAGCAGTTCTTC
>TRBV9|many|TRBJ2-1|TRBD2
CASSPASGGSYNEQFF
TGTGCCAGCAGTCCCGCTAGCGGGGGCTCCTACAATGAGCAGTTCTTC
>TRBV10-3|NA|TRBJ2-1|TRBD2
CAIASGGWNEQFF
TGTGCCATCGCGAGCGGGGGGTGGAATGAGCAGTTCTTC
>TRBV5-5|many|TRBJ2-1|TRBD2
CASGERGGYNEQFF
TGTGCCAGCGGCGAGCGGGGGGGGTACAATGAGCAGTTCTTC
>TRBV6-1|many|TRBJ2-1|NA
CASRWDFFSSYNEQFF
TGTGCCAGCAGATGGGACTTCTTTAGCTCCTACAATGAGCAGTTCTTC
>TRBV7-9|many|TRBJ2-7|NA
CASSQTTGINEQYF
TGTGCCAGCAGTCAAACAACGGGGATCAACGAGCAGTACTTC
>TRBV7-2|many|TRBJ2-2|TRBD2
CASSFPRGGVNTGELFF
TGTGCCAGCAGCTTCCCGCGGGGGGGCGTGAACACCGGGGAGCTGTTTTTT
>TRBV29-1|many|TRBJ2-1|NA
CSMGVNNEQFF
TGCAGCATGGGGGTTAACAATGAGCAGTTCTTC
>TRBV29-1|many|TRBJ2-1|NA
CSVLATLYNEQFF
TGCAGCGTTCTAGCGACACTTTACAATGAGCAGTTCTTC
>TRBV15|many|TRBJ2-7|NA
CATSRDIPGESIEYF
TGTGCCACCAGCAGAGATATACCAGGGGAGAGCATAGAGTACTTC
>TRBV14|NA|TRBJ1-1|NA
CASSEVGPSAFF
TGTGCCAGCAGCGAGGTGGGACCCTCGGCTTTCTTT
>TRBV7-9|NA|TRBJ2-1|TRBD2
CASSPRTSGDTYNEQFF
TGTGCCAGCAGCCCTAGGACTAGCGGGGATACCTACAATGAGCAGTTCTTC
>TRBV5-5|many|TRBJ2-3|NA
CASSTLGSSTDTQYF
TGTGCCAGCAGCACCCTGGGTAGCTCCACAGATACGCAGTATTTT
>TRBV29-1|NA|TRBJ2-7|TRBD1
CSVEDREWEQYF
TGCAGCGTTGAGGACAGGGAATGGGAGCAGTACTTC
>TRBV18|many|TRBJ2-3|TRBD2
CASSPPSGGRDTQYF
TGTGCCAGCTCACCCCCCAGCGGGGGAAGGGATACGCAGTATTTT
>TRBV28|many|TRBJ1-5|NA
CASIRGGMGQPQHF
TGTGCCAGCATCCGGGGGGGGATGGGACAGCCCCAGCATTTT
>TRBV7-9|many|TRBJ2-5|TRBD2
CASSFPGTSGGLQETQYF
TGTGCCAGCAGCTTCCCCGGGACTAGCGGGGGCCTCCAAGAGACCCAGTACTTC
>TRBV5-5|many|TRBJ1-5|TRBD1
CASSLASGQGRNQPQHF
TGTGCCAGCAGCTTGGCCTCCGGACAGGGGAGAAATCAGCCCCAGCATTTT
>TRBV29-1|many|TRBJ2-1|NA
CSVGISEINEQFF
TGCAGCGTTGGAATTAGCGAGATCAATGAGCAGTTCTTC
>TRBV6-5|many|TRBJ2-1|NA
CASSYSGTLEGQFF
TGTGCCAGCAGTTACTCTGGGACGCTGGAAGGGCAGTTCTTC
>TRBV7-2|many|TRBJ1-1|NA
CASSLQENTEAFF
TGTGCCAGCAGCTTACAGGAGAACACTGAAGCTTTCTTT
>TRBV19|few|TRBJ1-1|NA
CASSRGRLIPEAFF
TGTGCCAGTAGTAGGGGGCGCCTGATCCCTGAAGCTTTCTTT
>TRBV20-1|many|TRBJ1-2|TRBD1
CSLQGDYGYTF
TGCAGCCTACAGGGGGATTATGGCTACACCTTC
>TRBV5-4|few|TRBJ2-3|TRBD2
CASSLAAGRGTDTQYF
TGTGCCAGCAGCTTGGCCGCGGGGAGGGGCACAGATACGCAGTATTTT
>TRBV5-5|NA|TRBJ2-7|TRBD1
CASSLRGTAISYEQYF
TGTGCCAGCAGCTTGAGGGGGACAGCTATCTCCTACGAGCAGTACTTC
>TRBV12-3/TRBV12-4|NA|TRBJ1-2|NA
CASSWGRLSIYGYTF
TGTGCCAGCAGTTGGGGCAGACTAAGCATTTATGGCTACACCTTC
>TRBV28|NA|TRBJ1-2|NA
CASSSSDGGYTF
TGTGCCAGCAGTTCATCGGACGGTGGCTACACCTTC
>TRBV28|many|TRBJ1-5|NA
CASSPTVGGQPQHF
TGTGCCAGCAGCCCGACAGTGGGCGGTCAGCCCCAGCATTTT
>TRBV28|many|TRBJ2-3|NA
CASSLGVASYTDTQYF
TGTGCCAGCAGTTTAGGGGTGGCGTCCTACACAGATACGCAGTATTTT
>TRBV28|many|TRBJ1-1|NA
CASSLTGRGTEAFF
TGTGCCAGCAGCCTGACTGGGAGAGGAACTGAAGCTTTCTTT
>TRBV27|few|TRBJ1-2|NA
CASSLSTPGLNGHYGYTF
TGTGCCAGCAGTTTATCCACTCCGGGACTCAACGGACACTATGGCTACACCTTC
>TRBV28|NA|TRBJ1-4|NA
CASTQGHEKLFF
TGTGCCAGCACTCAGGGCCATGAAAAACTGTTTTTT
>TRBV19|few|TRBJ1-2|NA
CASNVGGASFYGYTF
TGTGCCAGTAACGTCGGGGGCGCCTCCTTCTATGGCTACACCTTC
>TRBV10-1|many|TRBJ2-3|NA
CASSSGTLAHTQYF
TGCGCCAGCAGCTCCGGGACTCTCGCCCATACGCAGTATTTT
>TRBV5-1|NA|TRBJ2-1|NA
CASSLRGQITYNEQFF
TGCGCCAGCAGCCTGAGGGGCCAGATAACCTACAATGAGCAGTTCTTC
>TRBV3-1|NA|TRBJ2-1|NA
CASSQDGAYNEQFF
TGTGCCAGCAGCCAAGATGGAGCCTACAATGAGCAGTTCTTC
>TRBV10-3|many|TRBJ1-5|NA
CAISESNDVYSNQPQHF
TGTGCCATCAGTGAGTCGAATGACGTTTATAGCAATCAGCCCCAGCATTTT
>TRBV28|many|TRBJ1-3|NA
CAIHRSSGNTIYF
TGTGCCATTCACAGGAGCTCTGGAAACACCATATATTTT
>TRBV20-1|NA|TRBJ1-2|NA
CSARVTFGGYGYTF
TGCAGTGCTAGAGTCACCTTTGGGGGCTATGGCTACACCTTC
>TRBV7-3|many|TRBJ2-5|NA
CASSTATEETQYF
TGTGCCAGCAGCACCGCCACGGAAGAGACCCAGTACTTC
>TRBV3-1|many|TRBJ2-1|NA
CASLGNEQFF
TGTGCCTCCTTGGGCAATGAGCAGTTCTTC
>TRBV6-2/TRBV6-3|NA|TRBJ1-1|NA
CASSYSSLDLGTEAFF
TGTGCCAGCAGTTACTCGAGTCTGGACTTAGGAACTGAAGCTTTCTTT
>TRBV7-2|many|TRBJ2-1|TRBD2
CASSSRTSGAYNEQFF
TGTGCCAGCAGCTCCCGGACTAGCGGGGCCTACAATGAGCAGTTCTTC
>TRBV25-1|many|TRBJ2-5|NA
CASSRSRVQYF
TGTGCCAGCAGCCGATCGAGGGTCCAGTACTTC
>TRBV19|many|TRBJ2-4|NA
CASSIDQGQGTKNIQYF
TGTGCCAGTAGTATAGACCAGGGCCAGGGAACCAAAAACATTCAGTACTTC
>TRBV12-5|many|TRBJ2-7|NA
CASGLGRSYEQYF
TGTGCTAGTGGTTTGGGACGGTCCTACGAGCAGTACTTC
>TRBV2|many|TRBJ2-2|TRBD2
CASSEALLAGGTYTGELFF
TGTGCCAGCAGTGAAGCCCTCTTAGCGGGGGGCACGTACACCGGGGAGCTGTTTTTT
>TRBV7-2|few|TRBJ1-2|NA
CASSSPGAEGYTF
TGTGCCAGCAGCTCCCCAGGGGCGGAAGGCTACACCTTC
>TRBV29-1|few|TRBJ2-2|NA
CSVEERTNTGELFF
TGCAGCGTTGAAGAACGGACTAACACCGGGGAGCTGTTTTTT
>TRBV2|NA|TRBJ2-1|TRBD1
CASSEDRGLGGEQFF
TGTGCCAGCAGTGAAGACAGGGGGTTAGGGGGTGAGCAGTTCTTC
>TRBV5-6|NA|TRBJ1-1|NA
CASRIGVGAEAFF
TGTGCCAGCAGAATAGGGGTTGGAGCTGAAGCTTTCTTT
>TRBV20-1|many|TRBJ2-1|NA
CSATRTDKNEQFF
TGCAGTGCTACCCGGACAGATAAAAATGAGCAGTTCTTC
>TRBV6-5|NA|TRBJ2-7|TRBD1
CASSYYLRTGEDEQYF
TGTGCCAGCAGTTACTATCTCCGGACAGGGGAGGACGAGCAGTACTTC
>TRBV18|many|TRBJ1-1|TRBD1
CASSPGTGSMNTEAFF
TGTGCCAGCTCACCCGGGACAGGGAGCATGAACACTGAAGCTTTCTTT